The clone carrying this T cell receptor (beta chain) has a handful of counts. Its cognate antigen is unknown. The sample is drawn from a study of early stage breast cancer tumors. Study-wide background: Around 9.8-fold was the mean read coverage per sample.

TCRdb's table, derived via immunoSEQ multiplex PCR, lists solely in-frame clones and lacks some. Found here are 20,000 to 25,000 clones, roughly three quarters of them singletons; the top ten hold 25% to 35%. Study outcomes and limitations: In about 90% of the 16 patients, blood comparison separated tumor from normal breast. Enriched TCRB sequences shared across patients were mostly commonly generated sequences. Chain pairing and CD4, CD8 or FOXP3 expression were not captured.

Sequencing was done on a sample of blood. The clonotype originates from a person between 60 and 69 years old with breast cancer.

CDR3 in amino acids: CASSREVDYLGDEQFF. CDR3 nucleotide sequence: TGTGCCAGCTCACGGGAAGTTGACTACCTAGGGGATGAGCAGTTCTTC. The genes are TRBV18 and TRBJ2-1; TRBD1 or TRBD2 may be the D gene (5 bases each). CDR1 and CDR2 from the germline V gene are KGHSH and LQKENI. V was shortened by 4 bases and J by 8 bases, with 21 bases between the two germline ends. CDR3 length: 16 residues.